A selection of T cell receptor beta chains follows, all from one sample in a study of cytomegalovirus exposure and HLA in healthy donors. Assay used: immunoSEQ multiplex PCR; TCRdb lists only in-frame clones, some missing. The table includes approximately 100,000 clones, roughly 78% detected once. Sequencing was performed on PBMCs. These receptors were taken from a woman aged 40-49 years in good health and CMV-seronegative. CDR3s include the opening cysteine and the closing phenylalanine or tryptophan. D genes are given only for firm matches. Clone size appears in some rows only: once, few, many, or a class for an expanded clone.

D	V	J	size	DNA	CDR3
TRBD1	TRBV27	TRBJ2-7	.	TGTGCCAGCAGCCCGGGACAGCAACGGGAGCAGTACTTC	CASSPGQQREQYF
TRBD2	TRBV29-1	TRBJ2-1	.	TGCAGCGTAATTCATCTTAGCGGGAGGACTTTCTCCTACAATGAGCAGTTCTTC	CSVIHLSGRTFSYNEQFF
TRBD1	TRBV28	TRBJ2-1	few	TGTGCCAGCAGAACAGGGGGCTCCTACAATGAGCAGTTCTTC	CASRTGGSYNEQFF
.	TRBV12-5	TRBJ1-1	.	TGTGCTAGTGGTTTGGTAAGCGGGACTGAAGCTTTCTTT	CASGLVSGTEAFF
TRBD1	TRBV13	TRBJ2-7	.	TGTGCCAGCAGCTCGGGGGGCGGACAGGGGATCGAGCAGTACTTC	CASSSGGGQGIEQYF
.	TRBV7-9	TRBJ2-1	.	TGTGCCAGCAGCTCTCGAGCTGGCAATGAGCAGTTCTTC	CASSSRAGNEQFF
TRBD1	TRBV18	TRBJ2-7	.	TGTGCCAGCTCACCCCAGAACGACAGGGGAGCCTACGAGCAGTACTTC	CASSPQNDRGAYEQYF
.	TRBV6-5	TRBJ2-1	.	TGTGCCACACAGAGATACAATGAGCAGTTCTTC	CATQRYNEQFF
.	TRBV27	TRBJ2-1	few	TGTGCCAGCAGGGGCGGGTCCTCCTACAATGAGCAGTTCTTC	CASRGGSSYNEQFF
TRBD1	TRBV28	TRBJ1-2	.	TGTGCCAGCCTGACAGGGAACCATGGCTACACCTTC	CASLTGNHGYTF
.	TRBV9	TRBJ1-5	.	TGTGCCAGCAGCGTAGGAGGCAGGGTCTATAGCAATCAGCCCCAGCATTTT	CASSVGGRVYSNQPQHF
TRBD1	TRBV27	TRBJ2-2	.	TGTGCCAGCAGTTTACAGGGGGCGAGGGATGCCGGGGAGCTGTTTTTT	CASSLQGARDAGELFF
.	TRBV5-1	TRBJ1-4	.	TGCGCCAGCAGCTTTGGGGGCGGACCTAATGAAAAACTGTTTTTT	CASSFGGGPNEKLFF
TRBD2	TRBV10-3	TRBJ2-3	once	TGTGCCATCAGGGGGGGGACTGCGGCAGATACGCAGTATTTT	CAIRGGTAADTQYF
TRBD2	TRBV6-5	TRBJ2-1	.	TGTGCCAGCAGTTACGGGCGGGGGGGCTCCTACAATGAGCAGTTCTTC	CASSYGRGGSYNEQFF
.	TRBV27	TRBJ2-7	.	TGTGCCAGCAGTTTTAATTCCCGCTACGGGCAGTACTTC	CASSFNSRYGQYF
.	TRBV7-9	TRBJ2-5	.	TGTGCCAGCAGCTTACTTCCAGGGACCCAGTACTTC	CASSLLPGTQYF
.	TRBV19	TRBJ1-6	once	TGTGCCAGTGGACTTTTAGGATCACCCCTCCACTTT	CASGLLGSPLHF